This T cell receptor (beta chain) appears in the sequencing data of a study of T cell responses to AZD1222 COVID-19 vaccine. CDR3 size: 14 residues. CDR1 is MRHNA, CDR2 SNTAGT, per germline. V was cut by 0 bases and J by 2 bases, with 7 bases left in between. The data were produced by immunoSEQ multiplex PCR, yet TCRdb's version contains in-frame clones alone and is incomplete. The top ten clones hold approximately 17% of a sample with 150,000 or so clones, 90% of them seen once. This specimen was peripheral blood, taken on day 0 of AZD1222 vaccination. The V and J genes are TRBV6-4 and TRBJ1-2; a possible D gene is TRBD1 (5 bases). The sequence was collected from an adult in good health. The CDR3 DNA follows: TGTGCCAGCAGTGACTCGCCAGGGAACTATGGCTACACCTTC. Protein sequence: CASSDSPGNYGYTF.